This T cell receptor (beta chain) was recovered during a study of blood T cell repertoires in COVID-19. The ends were cut back, 7 bases at V and 5 bases at J, with 17 bases in the middle. Germline V gene lookup returns CDR1 LNHDA and CDR2 SQIVND (reference sequence). CDR3 length: 14 amino acids. Libraries were prepared by immunoSEQ multiplex PCR; TCRdb keeps only in-frame clonotypes and omits some of them. The sample yields 200,000 to 250,000 clones, under 90% seen once. This clonotype was sampled from an older woman who had recovered from COVID-19. The chain combines TRBV19 with TRBJ1-1, with D maybe TRBD1 (5 bases). The sequencing input was PBMCs or T cells enriched from blood (not recorded which). CDR3 amino acids: CASKTQAGGTEAFF. The CDR3 bases are TGTGCCAGTAAGACTCAGGCCGGGGGTACTGAAGCTTTCTTT.